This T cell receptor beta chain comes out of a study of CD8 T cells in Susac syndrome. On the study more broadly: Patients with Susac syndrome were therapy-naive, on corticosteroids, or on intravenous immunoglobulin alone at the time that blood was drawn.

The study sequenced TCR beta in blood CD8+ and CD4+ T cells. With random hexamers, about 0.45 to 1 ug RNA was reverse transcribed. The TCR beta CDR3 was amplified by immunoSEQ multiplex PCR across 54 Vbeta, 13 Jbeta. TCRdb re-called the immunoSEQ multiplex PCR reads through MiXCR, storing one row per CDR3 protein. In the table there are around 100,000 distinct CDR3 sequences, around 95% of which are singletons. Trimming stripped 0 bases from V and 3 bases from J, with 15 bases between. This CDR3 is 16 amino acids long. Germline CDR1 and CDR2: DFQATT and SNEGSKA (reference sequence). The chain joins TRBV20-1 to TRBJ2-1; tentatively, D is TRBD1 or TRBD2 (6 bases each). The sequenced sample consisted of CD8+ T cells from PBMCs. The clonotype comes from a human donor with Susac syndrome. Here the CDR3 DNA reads TGCAGTGCTAGAGATCTAGTGGGGGGCCGCTACAATGAGCAGTTCTTC. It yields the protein CSARDLVGGRYNEQFF.